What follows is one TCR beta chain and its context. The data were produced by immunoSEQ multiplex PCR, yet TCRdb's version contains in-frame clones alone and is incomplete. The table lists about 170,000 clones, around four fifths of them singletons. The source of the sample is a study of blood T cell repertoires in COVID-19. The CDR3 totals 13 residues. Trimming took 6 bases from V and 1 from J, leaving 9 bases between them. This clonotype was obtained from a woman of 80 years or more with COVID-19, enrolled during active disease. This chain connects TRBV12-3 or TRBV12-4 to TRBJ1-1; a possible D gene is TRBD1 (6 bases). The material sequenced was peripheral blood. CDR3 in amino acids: CASSSTGNTEAFF. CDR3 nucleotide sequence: TGTGCCAGCAGCTCGACAGGGAACACTGAAGCTTTCTTT.